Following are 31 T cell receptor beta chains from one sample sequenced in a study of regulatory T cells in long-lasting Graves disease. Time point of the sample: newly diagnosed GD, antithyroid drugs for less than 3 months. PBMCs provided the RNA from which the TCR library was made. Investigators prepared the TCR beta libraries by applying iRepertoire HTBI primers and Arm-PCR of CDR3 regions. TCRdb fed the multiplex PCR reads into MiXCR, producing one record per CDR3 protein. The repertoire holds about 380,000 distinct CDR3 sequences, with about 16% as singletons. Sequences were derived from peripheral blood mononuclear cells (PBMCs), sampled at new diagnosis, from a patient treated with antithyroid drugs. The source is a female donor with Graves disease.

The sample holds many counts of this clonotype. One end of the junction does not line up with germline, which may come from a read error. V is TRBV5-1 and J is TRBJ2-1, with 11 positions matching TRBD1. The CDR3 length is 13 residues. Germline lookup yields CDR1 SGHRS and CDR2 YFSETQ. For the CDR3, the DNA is TGTGCCAGCAGCTTGGGACAGGGGGATGAGCAGTTCTTC. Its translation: CASSLGQGDEQFF.

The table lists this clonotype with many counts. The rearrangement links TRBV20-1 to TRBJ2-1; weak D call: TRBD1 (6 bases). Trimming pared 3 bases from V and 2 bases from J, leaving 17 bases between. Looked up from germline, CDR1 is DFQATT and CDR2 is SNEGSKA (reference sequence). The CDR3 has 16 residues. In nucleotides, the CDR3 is TGCAGTGCTAGTCCCCTACAGGGTATCGCCTACAATGAGCAGTTCTTC. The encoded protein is CSASPLQGIAYNEQFF.

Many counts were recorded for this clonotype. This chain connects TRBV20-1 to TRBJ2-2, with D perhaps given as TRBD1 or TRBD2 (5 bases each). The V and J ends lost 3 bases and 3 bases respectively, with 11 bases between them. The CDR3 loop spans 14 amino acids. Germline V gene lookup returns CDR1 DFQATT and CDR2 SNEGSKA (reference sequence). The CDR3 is CSARSRGHTGELFF. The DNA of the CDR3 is TGCAGTGCTAGGTCCCGGGGCCACACCGGGGAGCTGTTTTTT.

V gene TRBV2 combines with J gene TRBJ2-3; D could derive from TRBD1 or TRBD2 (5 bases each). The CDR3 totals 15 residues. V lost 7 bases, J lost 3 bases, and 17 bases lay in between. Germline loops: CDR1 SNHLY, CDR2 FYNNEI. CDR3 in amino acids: CASKLGDAVTDTQYF. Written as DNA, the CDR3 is TGTGCCAGCAAGTTAGGGGACGCAGTTACAGATACGCAGTATTTT.

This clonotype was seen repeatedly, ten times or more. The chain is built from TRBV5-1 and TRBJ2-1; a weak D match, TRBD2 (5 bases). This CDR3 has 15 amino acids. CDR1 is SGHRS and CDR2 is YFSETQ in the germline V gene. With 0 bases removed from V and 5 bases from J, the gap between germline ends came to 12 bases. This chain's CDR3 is CASSLVGLAHNEQFF. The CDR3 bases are TGCGCCAGCAGCTTGGTAGGGCTAGCCCACAATGAGCAGTTCTTC.

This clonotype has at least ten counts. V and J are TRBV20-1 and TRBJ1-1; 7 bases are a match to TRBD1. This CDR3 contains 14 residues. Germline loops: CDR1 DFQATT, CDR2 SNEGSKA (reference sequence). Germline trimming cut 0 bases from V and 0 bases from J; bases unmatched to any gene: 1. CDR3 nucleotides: TGCAGTGCTAGAGAGGGGACAGTGAACACTGAAGCTTTCTTT. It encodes CSAREGTVNTEAFF.

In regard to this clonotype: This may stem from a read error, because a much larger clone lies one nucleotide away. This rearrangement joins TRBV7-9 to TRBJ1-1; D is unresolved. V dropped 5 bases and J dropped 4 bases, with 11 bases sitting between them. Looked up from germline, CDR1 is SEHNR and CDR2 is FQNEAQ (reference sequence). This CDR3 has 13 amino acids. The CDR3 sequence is CASSRRGSTEAFF. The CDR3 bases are TGTGCCAGCAGCCGACGTGGGAGCACTGAAGCTTTCTTT.

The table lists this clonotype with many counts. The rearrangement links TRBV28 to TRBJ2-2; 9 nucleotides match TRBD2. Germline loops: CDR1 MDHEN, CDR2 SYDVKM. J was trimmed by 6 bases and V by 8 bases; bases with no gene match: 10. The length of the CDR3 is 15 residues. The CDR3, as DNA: TGTGCCAGCGTGCTAGCGGGAAATGTCGCCGGGGAGCTGTTTTTT. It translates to CASVLAGNVAGELFF.

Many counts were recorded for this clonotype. Written as DNA, the CDR3 is TGTGCCAGCAGTGATCGGGCCGCGGGCGGGGAGCTGTTTTTT. Translated: CASSDRAAGGELFF. The rearrangement uses TRBV2 and TRBJ2-2; D perhaps matches TRBD2 (5 bases). The CDR3 has 14 amino acids. Deletions cut 3 bases from V and 7 bases from J, with 12 bases between. The germline gives CDR1 SNHLY, CDR2 FYNNEI.

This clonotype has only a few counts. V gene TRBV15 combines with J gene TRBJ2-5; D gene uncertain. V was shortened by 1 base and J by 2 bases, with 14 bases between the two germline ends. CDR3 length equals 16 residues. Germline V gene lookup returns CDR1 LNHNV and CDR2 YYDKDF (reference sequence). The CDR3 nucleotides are TGTGCCACCAGCAGAGCGTGGCAGCTTTATCAAGAGACCCAGTACTTC. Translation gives CATSRAWQLYQETQYF.

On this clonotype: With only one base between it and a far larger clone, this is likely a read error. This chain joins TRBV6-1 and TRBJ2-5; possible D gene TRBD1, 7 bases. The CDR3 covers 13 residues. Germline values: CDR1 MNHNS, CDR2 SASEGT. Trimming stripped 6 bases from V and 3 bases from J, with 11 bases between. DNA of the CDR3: TGTGCCAGCAGCTGCGGGACAGAAGAGACCCAGTACTTC. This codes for CASSCGTEETQYF.

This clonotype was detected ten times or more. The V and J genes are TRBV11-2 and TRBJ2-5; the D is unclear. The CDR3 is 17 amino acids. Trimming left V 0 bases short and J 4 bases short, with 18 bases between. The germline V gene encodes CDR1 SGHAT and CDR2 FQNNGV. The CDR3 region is CASSLDVGSRNLETQYF. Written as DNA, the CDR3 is TGTGCCAGCAGCTTAGATGTAGGCTCCAGGAATTTAGAGACCCAGTACTTC.

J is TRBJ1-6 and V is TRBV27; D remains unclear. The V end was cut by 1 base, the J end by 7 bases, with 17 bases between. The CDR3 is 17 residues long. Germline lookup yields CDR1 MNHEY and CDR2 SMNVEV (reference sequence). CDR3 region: CASSLLLSGRWNSPLHF. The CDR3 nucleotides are TGTGCCAGCAGTTTATTACTTTCGGGGAGGTGGAATTCACCCCTCCACTTT.

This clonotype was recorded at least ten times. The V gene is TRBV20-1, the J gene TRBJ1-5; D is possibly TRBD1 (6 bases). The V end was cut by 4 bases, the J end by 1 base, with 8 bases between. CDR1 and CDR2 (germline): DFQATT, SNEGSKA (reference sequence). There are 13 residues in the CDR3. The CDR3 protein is CSAIGQSNQPQHF. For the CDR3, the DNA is TGCAGTGCTATTGGACAGAGCAATCAGCCCCAGCATTTT.

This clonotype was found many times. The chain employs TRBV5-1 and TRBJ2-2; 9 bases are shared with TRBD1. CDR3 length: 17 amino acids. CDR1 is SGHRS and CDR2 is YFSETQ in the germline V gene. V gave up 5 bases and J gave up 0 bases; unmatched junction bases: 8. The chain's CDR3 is CASRRLGQGANTGELFF. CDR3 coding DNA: TGCGCCAGCAGACGACTGGGACAGGGAGCGAACACCGGGGAGCTGTTTTTT.

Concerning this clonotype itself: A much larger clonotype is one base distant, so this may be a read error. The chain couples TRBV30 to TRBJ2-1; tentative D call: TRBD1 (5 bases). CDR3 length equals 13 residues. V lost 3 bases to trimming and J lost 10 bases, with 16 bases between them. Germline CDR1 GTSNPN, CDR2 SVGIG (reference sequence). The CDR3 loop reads CAWRKTEAYEQFF. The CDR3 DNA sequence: TGTGCCTGGAGAAAGACAGAGGCCTACGAGCAGTTCTTC.

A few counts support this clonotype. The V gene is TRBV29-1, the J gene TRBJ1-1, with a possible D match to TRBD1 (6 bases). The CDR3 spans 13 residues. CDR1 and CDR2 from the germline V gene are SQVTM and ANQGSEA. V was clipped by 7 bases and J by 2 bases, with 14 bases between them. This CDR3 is CSAGRTANTEAFF. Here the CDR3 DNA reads TGCAGCGCAGGAAGGACAGCCAACACTGAAGCTTTCTTT.

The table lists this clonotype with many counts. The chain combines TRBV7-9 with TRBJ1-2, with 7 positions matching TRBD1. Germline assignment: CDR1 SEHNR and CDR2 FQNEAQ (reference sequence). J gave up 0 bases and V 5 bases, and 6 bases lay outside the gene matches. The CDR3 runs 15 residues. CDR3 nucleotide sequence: TGTGCCAGCAGCCTCGGGACAGTGCCTAACTATGGCTACACCTTC. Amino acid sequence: CASSLGTVPNYGYTF.

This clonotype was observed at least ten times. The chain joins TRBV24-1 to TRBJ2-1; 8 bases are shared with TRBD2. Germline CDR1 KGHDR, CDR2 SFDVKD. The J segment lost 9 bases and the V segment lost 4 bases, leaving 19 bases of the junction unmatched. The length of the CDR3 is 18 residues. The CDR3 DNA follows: TGTGCCACCAGTGAGGGTGCGGGGGGAACCAAACAGCAGAGTGAGCAGTTCTTC. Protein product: CATSEGAGGTKQQSEQFF.

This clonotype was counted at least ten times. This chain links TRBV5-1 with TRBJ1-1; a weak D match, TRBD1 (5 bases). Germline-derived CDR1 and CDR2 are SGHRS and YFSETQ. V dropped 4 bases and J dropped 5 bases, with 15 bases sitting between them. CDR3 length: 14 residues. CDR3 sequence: CASSAAGTGTEAFF. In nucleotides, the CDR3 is TGCGCCAGCAGCGCAGCCGGGACGGGGACTGAAGCTTTCTTT.

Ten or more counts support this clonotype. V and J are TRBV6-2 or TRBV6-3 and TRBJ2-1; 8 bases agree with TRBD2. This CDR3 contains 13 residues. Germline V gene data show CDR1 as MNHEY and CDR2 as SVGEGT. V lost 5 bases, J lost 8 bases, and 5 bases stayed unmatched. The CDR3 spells CASSAGTSYEQFF. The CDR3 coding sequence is TGTGCCAGCAGTGCCGGGACTAGTTATGAGCAGTTCTTC.

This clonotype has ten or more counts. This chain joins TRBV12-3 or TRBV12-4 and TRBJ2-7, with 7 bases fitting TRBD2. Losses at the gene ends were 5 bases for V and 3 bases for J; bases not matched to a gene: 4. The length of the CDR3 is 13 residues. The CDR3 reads CASSSGIGYEQYF. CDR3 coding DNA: TGTGCCAGCAGTAGCGGGATAGGCTACGAGCAGTACTTC.

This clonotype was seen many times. The CDR3 reads CSVDGDTDTQYF. In DNA, the CDR3 is TGCAGCGTTGATGGAGACACAGATACGCAGTATTTT. The chain is built from TRBV29-1 and TRBJ2-3; no definite D call. The CDR3 extends over 12 amino acids. V was clipped by 3 bases and J by 2 bases, with 6 bases between them. Germline lookup yields CDR1 SQVTM and CDR2 ANQGSEA.

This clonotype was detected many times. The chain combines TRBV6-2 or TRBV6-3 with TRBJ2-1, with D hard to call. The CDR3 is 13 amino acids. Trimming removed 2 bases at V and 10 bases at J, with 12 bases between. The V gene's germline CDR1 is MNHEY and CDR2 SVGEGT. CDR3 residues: CASSYGPGWEQFF. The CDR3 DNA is TGTGCCAGCAGTTACGGCCCCGGTTGGGAGCAGTTCTTC.

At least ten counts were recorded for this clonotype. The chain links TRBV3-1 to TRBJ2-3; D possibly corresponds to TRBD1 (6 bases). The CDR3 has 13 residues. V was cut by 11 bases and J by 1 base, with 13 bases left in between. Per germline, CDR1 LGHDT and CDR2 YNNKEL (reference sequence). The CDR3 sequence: CAARGSGTDTQYF. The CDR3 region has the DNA TGTGCCGCCAGGGGATCGGGCACAGATACGCAGTATTTT.

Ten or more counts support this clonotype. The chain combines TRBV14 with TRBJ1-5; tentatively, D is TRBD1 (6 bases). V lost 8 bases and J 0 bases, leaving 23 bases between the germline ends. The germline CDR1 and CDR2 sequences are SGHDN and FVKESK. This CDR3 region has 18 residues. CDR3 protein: CASPPGDTARGSNQPQHF. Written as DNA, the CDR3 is TGTGCCAGCCCCCCCGGGGACACGGCGAGGGGTAGCAATCAGCCCCAGCATTTT.

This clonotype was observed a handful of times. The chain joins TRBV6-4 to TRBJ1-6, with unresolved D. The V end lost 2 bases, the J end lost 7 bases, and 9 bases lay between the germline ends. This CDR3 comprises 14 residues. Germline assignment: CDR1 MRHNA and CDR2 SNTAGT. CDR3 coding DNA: TGTGCCAGCAGTGACACGTGGAGGAATTCACCCCTCCACTTT. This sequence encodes CASSDTWRNSPLHF.

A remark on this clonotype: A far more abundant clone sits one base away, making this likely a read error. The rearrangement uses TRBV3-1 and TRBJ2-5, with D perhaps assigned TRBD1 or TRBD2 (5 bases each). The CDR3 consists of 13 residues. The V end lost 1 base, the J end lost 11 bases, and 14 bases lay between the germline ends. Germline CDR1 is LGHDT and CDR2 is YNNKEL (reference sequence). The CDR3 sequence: CASSQGDGLEQYF. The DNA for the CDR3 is TGTGCCAGCAGCCAAGGGGACGGCCTTGAGCAGTACTTC.

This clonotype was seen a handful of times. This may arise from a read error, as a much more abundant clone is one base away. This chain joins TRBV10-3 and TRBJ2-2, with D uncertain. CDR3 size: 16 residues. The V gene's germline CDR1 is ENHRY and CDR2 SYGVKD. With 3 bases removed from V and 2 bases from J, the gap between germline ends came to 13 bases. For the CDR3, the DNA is TGTGCCATCAGTGATTCCGGTTCCCTAAACACCGGGGAGCTGTTTTTT. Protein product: CAISDSGSLNTGELFF.

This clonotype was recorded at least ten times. The chain's CDR3 is CATRGDRGETEAFF. CDR3 DNA sequence: TGCGCCACCCGAGGAGACAGGGGAGAAACTGAAGCTTTCTTT. The V call is TRBV5-1, the J call TRBJ1-1, with 8 bases matching TRBD1. J gave up 5 bases and V 9 bases, and 12 bases lay outside the gene matches. Germline V gene lookup returns CDR1 SGHRS and CDR2 YFSETQ. The CDR3 runs 14 residues.

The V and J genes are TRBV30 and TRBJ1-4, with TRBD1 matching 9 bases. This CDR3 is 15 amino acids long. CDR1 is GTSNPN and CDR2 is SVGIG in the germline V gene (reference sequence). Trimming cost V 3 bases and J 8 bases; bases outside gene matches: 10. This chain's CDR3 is CAWRKTGTGTEKLFF. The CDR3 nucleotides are TGTGCCTGGAGGAAGACCGGGACAGGGACCGAAAAACTGTTTTTT. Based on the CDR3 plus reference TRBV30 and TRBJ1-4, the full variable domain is SQTIHQWPATLVQPVGSPLSLECTVEGTSNPNLYWYRQAAGRGLQLLFYSVGIGQISSEVPQNLSASRPQDRQFILSSKKLLLSDSGFYLCAWRKTGTGTEKLFFGSGTQLSVL.